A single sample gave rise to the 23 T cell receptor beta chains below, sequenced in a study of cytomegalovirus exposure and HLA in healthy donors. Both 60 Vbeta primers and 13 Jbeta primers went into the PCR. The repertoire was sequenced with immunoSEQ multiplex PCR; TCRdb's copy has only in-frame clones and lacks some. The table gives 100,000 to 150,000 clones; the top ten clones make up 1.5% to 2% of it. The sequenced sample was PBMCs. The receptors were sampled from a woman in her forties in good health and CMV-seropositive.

The CDR3 protein is CASSSQGHTEAFF. The DNA of the CDR3 is TGTGCCAGCAGCTCCCAGGGGCACACTGAAGCTTTCTTT. The chain uses TRBV5-4 and TRBJ1-1; D might be TRBD1 (6 bases). This CDR3 is 13 amino acids long. Germline CDR1 is SGHNT and CDR2 is YYREEE (reference sequence). Trimming took 3 bases from V and 3 from J, leaving 9 bases between them.

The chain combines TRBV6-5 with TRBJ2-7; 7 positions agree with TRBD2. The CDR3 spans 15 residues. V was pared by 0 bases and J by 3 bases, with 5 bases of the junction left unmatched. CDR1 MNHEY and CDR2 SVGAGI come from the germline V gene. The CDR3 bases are TGTGCCAGCAGTTACTCGGGCAGGGAGGGCTACGAGCAGTACTTC. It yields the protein CASSYSGREGYEQYF.

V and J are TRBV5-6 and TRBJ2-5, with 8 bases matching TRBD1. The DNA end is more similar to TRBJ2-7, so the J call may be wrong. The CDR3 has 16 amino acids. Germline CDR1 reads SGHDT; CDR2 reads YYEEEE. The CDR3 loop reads CASSLTGTGKSYEQYF. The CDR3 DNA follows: TGTGCCAGCAGCTTGACGGGGACAGGAAAATCCTACGAGCAGTACTTC.

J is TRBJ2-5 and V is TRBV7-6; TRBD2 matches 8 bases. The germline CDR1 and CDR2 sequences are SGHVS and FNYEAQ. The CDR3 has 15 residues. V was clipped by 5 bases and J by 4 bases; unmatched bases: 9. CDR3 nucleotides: TGTGCCAGCAGCGCCAGCGGGGGCGCGTTAGAGACCCAGTACTTC. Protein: CASSASGGALETQYF.

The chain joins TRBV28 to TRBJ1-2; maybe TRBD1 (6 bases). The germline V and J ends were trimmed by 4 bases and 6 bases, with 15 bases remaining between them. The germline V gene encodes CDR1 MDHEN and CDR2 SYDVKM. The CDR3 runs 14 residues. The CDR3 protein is CASSSRQVGDGYTF. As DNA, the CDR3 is TGTGCCAGCAGTTCAAGACAGGTGGGAGATGGCTACACCTTC.

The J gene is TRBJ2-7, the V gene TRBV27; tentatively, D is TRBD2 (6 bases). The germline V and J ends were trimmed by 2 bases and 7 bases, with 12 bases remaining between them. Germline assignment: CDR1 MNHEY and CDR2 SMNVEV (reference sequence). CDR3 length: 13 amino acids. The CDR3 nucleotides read TGTGCCAGCAGTTTAAGTGGAGGGAAGGAGCAGTACTTC. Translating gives CASSLSGGKEQYF.

The DNA of the CDR3 is TGTGCCAGCAGCTTACAAGGGGGAGATACGCAGTATTTT. Its translation is CASSLQGGDTQYF. V usage is TRBV7-3 and J usage is TRBJ2-3, with D perhaps matching TRBD1 (6 bases). The V gene lost 2 bases and the J gene lost 5 bases, with 8 bases spanning the gap. CDR1 SGHTA and CDR2 FQGTGA come from the germline V gene. The CDR3 length is 13 residues.

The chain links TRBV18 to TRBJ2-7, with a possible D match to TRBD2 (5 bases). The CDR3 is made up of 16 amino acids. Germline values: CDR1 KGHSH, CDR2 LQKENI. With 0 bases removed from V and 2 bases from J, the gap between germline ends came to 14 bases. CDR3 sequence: CASSPPGGQYAYEQYF. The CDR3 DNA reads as TGTGCCAGCTCACCACCGGGCGGGCAATATGCCTACGAGCAGTACTTC.

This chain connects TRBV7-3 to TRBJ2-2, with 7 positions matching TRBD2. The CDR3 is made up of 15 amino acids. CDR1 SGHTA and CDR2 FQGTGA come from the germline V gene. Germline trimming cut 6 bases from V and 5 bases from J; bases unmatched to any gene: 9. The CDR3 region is CASRIGRGSTGELFF. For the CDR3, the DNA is TGTGCCAGCAGGATCGGGCGGGGGTCGACCGGGGAGCTGTTTTTT.

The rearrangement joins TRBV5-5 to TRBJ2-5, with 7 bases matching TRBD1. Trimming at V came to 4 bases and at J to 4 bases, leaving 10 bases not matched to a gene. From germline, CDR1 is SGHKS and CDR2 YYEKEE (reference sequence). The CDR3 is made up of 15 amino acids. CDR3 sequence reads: CASSQWEGGLETQYF. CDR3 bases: TGTGCCAGCAGCCAGTGGGAAGGGGGCCTAGAGACCCAGTACTTC.

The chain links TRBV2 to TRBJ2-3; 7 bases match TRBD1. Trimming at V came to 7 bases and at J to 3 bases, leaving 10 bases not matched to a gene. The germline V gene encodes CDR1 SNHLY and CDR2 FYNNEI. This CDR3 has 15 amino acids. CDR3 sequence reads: CASIKGAFSTDTQYF. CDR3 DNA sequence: TGTGCCAGCATTAAGGGGGCGTTTTCGACAGATACGCAGTATTTT.

As DNA, the CDR3 is TGTGCCAGCGGGGCCCGGGATACGCAGTATTTT. This translates into CASGARDTQYF. The genes are TRBV14 and TRBJ2-3, with D possibly matching TRBD1 (5 bases). Trimming cost V 8 bases and J 6 bases, with 9 bases left between them. This CDR3 spans 11 amino acids. Per germline, CDR1 SGHDN and CDR2 FVKESK.

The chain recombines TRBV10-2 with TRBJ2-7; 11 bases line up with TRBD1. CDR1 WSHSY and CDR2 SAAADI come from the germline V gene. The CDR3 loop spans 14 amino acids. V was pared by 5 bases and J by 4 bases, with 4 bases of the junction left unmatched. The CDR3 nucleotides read TGCGCCAGCAGTCTGGGACAGGGGGTATACGAGCAGTACTTC. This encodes CASSLGQGVYEQYF.

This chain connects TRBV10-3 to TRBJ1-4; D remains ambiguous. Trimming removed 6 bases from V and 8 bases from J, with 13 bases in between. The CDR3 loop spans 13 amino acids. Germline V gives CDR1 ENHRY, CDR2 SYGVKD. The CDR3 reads CAIREFPGEKLFF. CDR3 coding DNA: TGTGCCATCAGAGAATTTCCGGGGGAAAAACTGTTTTTT.

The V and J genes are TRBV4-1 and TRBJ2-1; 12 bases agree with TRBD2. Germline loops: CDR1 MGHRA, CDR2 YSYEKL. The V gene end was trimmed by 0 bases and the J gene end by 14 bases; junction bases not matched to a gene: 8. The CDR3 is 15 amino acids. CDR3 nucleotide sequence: TGCGCCAGCAGCCAAGATCAGGGACTAGCGGGCTCGAAGTTCTTC. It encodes CASSQDQGLAGSKFF.

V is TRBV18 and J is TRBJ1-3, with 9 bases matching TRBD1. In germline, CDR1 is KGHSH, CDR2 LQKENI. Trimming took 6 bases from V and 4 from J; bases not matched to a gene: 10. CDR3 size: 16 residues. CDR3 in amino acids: CASSPWDRVNGNTIYF. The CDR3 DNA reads TGTGCCAGCTCGCCGTGGGACAGGGTAAACGGAAACACCATATATTTT.

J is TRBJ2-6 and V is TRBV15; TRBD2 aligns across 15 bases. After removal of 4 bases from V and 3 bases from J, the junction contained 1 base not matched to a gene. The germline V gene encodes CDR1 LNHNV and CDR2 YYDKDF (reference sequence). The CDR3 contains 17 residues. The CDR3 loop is CATSTGLAGGGANVLTF. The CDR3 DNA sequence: TGTGCCACCAGCACGGGACTAGCGGGAGGTGGGGCCAACGTCCTGACTTTC.

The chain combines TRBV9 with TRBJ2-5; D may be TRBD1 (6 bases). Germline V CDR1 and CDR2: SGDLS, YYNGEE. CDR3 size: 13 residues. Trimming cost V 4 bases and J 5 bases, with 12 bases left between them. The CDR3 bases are TGTGCCAGCAGCCGACGGACAGAGGAGACCCAGTACTTC. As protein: CASSRRTEETQYF.

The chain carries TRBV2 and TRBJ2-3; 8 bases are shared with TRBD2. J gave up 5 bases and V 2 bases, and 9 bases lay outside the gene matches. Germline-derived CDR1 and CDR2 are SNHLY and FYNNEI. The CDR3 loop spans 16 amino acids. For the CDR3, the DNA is TGTGCCAGCAGTGAACGGGGGGGGAGGGCCTTAGATACGCAGTATTTT. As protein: CASSERGGRALDTQYF.

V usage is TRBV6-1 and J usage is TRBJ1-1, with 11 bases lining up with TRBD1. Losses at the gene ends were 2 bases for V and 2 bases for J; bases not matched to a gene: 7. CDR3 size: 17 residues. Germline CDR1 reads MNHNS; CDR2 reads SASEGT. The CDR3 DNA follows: TGTGCCAGCAGTGAACAGGACAGGGGGCCGGCAAACACTGAAGCTTTCTTT. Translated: CASSEQDRGPANTEAFF.

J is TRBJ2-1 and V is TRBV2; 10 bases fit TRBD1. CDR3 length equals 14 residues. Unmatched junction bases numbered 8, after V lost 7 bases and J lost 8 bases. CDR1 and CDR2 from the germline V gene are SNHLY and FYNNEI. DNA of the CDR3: TGTGCCAGCACCCGGGACAGGGGAAGAGATGAGCAGTTCTTC. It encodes CASTRDRGRDEQFF.

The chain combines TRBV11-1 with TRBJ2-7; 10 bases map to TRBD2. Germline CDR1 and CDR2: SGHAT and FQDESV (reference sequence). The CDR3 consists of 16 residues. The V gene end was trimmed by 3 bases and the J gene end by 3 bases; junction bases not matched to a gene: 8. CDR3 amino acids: CASSFATSGKLYEQYF. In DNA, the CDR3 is TGTGCCAGCAGCTTCGCCACTAGCGGGAAACTCTACGAGCAGTACTTC.

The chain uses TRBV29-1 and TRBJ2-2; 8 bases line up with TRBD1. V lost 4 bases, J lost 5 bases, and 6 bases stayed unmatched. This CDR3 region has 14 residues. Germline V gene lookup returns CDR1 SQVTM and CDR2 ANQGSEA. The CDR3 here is CSVVAGQGTGELFF. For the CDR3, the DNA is TGCAGCGTTGTAGCCGGACAGGGAACCGGGGAGCTGTTTTTT.